These 7 T cell receptor beta chains were sequenced from one sample in a study of cytomegalovirus exposure and HLA in healthy donors (dated by TCRdb to about 2017). To prepare the library, the immunoSEQ multiplex PCR assay was applied. Not all clones reach the TCRdb copy of this immuneACCESS table, which keeps in-frame sequences only. Checked studies attribute under half of the gap to unresolved V genes and leave the rest unexplained. Across this sample there are around 150,000 clones, with more than 75% seen only once. The ten biggest clones cover 2.5% to 3.5% of the sample. The sequencing sample was made of PBMCs. The receptors come from a man younger than 35 in good health and CMV-seronegative.

J is TRBJ1-5 and V is TRBV5-8; D is undetermined. The ends were cut back, 4 bases at V and 7 bases at J, with 27 bases in the middle. In germline, CDR1 is SGHTS, CDR2 YDEGEE. The CDR3 is made up of 18 amino acids. The CDR3 nucleotides are TGTGCCAGCAGCCCTCGAATATCGGCGATTAGGTCGAGGCAGCCCCAGCATTTT. Its protein is CASSPRISAIRSRQPQHF.

The chain employs TRBV5-1 and TRBJ2-1; 10 bases line up with TRBD1. This CDR3 contains 13 residues. Germline loops: CDR1 SGHRS, CDR2 YFSETQ. Unmatched junction bases numbered 6, after V lost 7 bases and J lost 8 bases. As DNA, the CDR3 is TGCGCCAGCGGGACAGGGGACGTATATGAGCAGTTCTTC. Translating gives CASGTGDVYEQFF.

This rearrangement joins TRBV7-9 to TRBJ1-5; 8 bases line up with TRBD1. The CDR3 runs to 17 residues. The J segment lost 2 bases and the V segment lost 1 base, leaving 7 bases of the junction unmatched. CDR1 and CDR2 (germline): SEHNR, FQNEAQ (reference sequence). DNA for the CDR3: TGTGCCAGCAGCTTAGATAGCAGGGGGCGAGGCAATCAGCCCCAGCATTTT. This codes for CASSLDSRGRGNQPQHF.

V usage is TRBV6-1 and J usage is TRBJ1-2, with a weak D call TRBD1 (5 bases). Germline V gene data show CDR1 as MNHNS and CDR2 as SASEGT. The CDR3 is 11 residues long. With 6 bases removed from V and 8 bases from J, the gap between germline ends came to 10 bases. The CDR3 DNA reads as TGTGCCAGCAGCTCAGGGTACGGCTACACCTTC. It is translated as CASSSGYGYTF.

V gene TRBV18 combines with J gene TRBJ1-2, with D tentatively TRBD1 (5 bases). V was trimmed by 0 bases and J by 8 bases, leaving 19 bases between them. The CDR3 is 16 residues long. Germline CDR1 and CDR2: KGHSH and LQKENI. The CDR3 reads CASSPPQTRAAWGYTF. In nucleotides, the CDR3 is TGTGCCAGCTCACCACCGCAGACCAGGGCGGCTTGGGGCTACACCTTC.

The J gene is TRBJ2-3, the V gene TRBV5-8; 7 nucleotides line up with TRBD1. The CDR3 runs to 17 residues. Germline CDR1 reads SGHTS; CDR2 reads YDEGEE. Trimming removed 1 base from V and 4 bases from J; junction bases left unmatched: 12. Written as DNA, the CDR3 is TGTGCCAGCAGCTTGCCGACTTCGACAGGGTTGGCAGATACGCAGTATTTT. This translates into CASSLPTSTGLADTQYF.

This chain's CDR3 is CASSHPPSGEVYNEQFF. The DNA of the CDR3 is TGTGCCAGCAGCCATCCCCCGAGCGGGGAAGTCTACAATGAGCAGTTCTTC. V usage is TRBV2 and J usage is TRBJ2-1; 7 nucleotides agree with TRBD2. Germline V gene lookup returns CDR1 SNHLY and CDR2 FYNNEI. The CDR3 covers 17 residues. The V segment lost 6 bases and the J segment 3 bases; nucleotides outside the gene matches: 14. Complete variable domain (other parts from reference TRBV2 and TRBJ2-1): EPEVTQTPSHQVTQMGQEVILRCVPISNHLYFYWYRQILGQKVEFLVSFYNNEISEKSEIFDDQFSVERPDGSNFTLKIRSTKLEDSAMYFCASSHPPSGEVYNEQFFGPGTRLTVL.